One T cell receptor (beta chain) is described in this entry. The antigen remains unidentified. This sample is part of a study of Tregs in tolerant kidney transplant recipients. Findings and caveats of the study: This study did not directly address biological reproducibility. Activated donor B cell expansion appeared to reveal the most relevant donor-specific TCRbeta repertoire. Few patients were studied, so findings need validation in larger groups.

Sequenced by immunoSEQ multiplex PCR; TCRdb stores in-frame clones only, minus some. The sample carries tens of thousands of clones, about four fifths recorded once. Trimming at V came to 7 bases and at J to 6 bases, leaving 14 bases not matched to a gene. From germline, CDR1 is SGDLS and CDR2 YYNGEE. This CDR3 spans 15 amino acids. Unstimulated Tregs (CD4+CD25+CD127-) and CD4+CD25- non-Tregs were sorted from PBMCs. V usage is TRBV9 and J usage is TRBJ1-2; 8 bases fit TRBD1. The receptor was isolated from a human donor in good health. Source material: CD4+ T cells from blood. The CDR3 region is CASESWAPGGHGYTF. CDR3 nucleotides: TGTGCCAGCGAATCCTGGGCCCCAGGGGGCCATGGCTACACCTTC. The whole variable domain, filled in from reference TRBV9 and TRBJ1-2, reads DSGVTQTPKHLITATGQRVTLRCSPRSGDLSVYWYQQSLDQGLQFLIQYYNGEERAKGNILERFSAQQFPDLHSELNLSSLELGDSALYFCASESWAPGGHGYTFGSGTRLTVV.